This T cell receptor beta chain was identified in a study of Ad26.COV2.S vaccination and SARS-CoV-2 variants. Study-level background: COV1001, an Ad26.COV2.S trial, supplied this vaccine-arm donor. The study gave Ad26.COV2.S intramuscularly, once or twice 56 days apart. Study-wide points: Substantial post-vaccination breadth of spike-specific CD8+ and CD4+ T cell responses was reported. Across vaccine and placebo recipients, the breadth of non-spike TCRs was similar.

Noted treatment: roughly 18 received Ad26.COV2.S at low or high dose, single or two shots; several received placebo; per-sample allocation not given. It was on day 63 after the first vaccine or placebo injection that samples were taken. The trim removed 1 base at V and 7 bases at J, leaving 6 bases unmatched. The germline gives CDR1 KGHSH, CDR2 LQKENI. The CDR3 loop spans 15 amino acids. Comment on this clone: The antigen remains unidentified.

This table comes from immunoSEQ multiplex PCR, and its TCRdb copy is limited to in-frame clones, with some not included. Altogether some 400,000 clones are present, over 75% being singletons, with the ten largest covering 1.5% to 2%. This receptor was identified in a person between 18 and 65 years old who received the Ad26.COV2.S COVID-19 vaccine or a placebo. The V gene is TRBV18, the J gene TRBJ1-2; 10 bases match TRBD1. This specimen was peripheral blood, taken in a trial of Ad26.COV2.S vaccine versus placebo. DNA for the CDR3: TGTGCCAGCTCACCACAGAGACAGGGGGCGAGTGGCTACACCTTC. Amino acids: CASSPQRQGASGYTF.